The text below deals with one TCR beta chain. This sample was taken from a study of blood T cell repertoires in COVID-19. Study background: The United States, Italy and Spain provided the acute and convalescent COVID-19 samples. The cDNA or gDNA used as material had been derived from T cells, B-cell-depleted T cells, or PBMCs.

Produced via immunoSEQ multiplex PCR; TCRdb's table is partial and in-frame only. Seen here are 190,000 or so clones, roughly 89% observed once, and the top ten hold 6.2%. The CDR3 consists of 13 residues. Germline lookup yields CDR1 KGHDR and CDR2 SFDVKD. Trimming left V 4 bases short and J 6 bases short, with 12 bases between. V and J are TRBV24-1 and TRBJ2-7; no clear D. The receptor was isolated from a man aged 55 to 70 who had recovered from COVID-19. The sequencing sample was made of peripheral blood. The CDR3 nucleotides read TGTGCCACCAGTGACGGCGGCCTCGTCGAGCAGTACTTC. It specifies CATSDGGLVEQYF.